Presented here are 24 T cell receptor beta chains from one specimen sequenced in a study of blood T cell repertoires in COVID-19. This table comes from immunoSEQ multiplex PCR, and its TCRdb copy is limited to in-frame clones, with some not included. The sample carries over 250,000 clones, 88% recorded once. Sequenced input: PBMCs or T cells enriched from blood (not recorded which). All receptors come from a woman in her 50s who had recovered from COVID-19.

DNA of the CDR3: TGTGCCAGCAGCCGATATACAGGGGGGAACACTGAAGCTTTCTTT. Protein: CASSRYTGGNTEAFF. This chain connects TRBV7-9 to TRBJ1-1; 8 bases are a match to TRBD1. Germline-derived CDR1 and CDR2 are SEHNR and FQNEAQ (reference sequence). This CDR3 region has 15 residues. Trimming removed 5 bases from V and 1 base from J; junction bases left unmatched: 6.

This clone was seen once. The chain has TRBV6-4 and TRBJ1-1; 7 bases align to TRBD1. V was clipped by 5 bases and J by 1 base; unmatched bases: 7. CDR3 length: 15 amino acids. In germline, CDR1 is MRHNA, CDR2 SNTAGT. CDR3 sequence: CASSPDRAGNTEAFF. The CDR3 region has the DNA TGTGCCAGCAGTCCCGACAGGGCAGGGAACACTGAAGCTTTCTTT.

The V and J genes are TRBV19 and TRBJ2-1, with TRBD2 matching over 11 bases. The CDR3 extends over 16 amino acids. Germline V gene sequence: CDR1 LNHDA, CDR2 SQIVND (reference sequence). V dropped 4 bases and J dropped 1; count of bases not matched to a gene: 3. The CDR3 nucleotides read TGTGCCAGTAGTAAACTAGCGGGAGCATCCTACAATGAGCAGTTCTTC. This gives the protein CASSKLAGASYNEQFF.

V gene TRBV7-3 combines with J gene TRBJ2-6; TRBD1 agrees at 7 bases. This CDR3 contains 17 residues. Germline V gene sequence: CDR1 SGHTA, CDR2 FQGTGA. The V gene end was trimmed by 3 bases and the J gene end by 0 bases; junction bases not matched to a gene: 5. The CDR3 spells CASSFLAGGSGANVLTF. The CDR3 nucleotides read TGTGCCAGCAGCTTTTTGGCAGGGGGCTCTGGGGCCAACGTCCTGACTTTC. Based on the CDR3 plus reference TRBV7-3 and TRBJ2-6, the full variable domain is GAGVSQTPSNKVTEKGKYVELRCDPISGHTALYWYRQSLGQGPEFLIYFQGTGAADDSGLPNDRFFAVRPEGSVSTLKIQRTERGDSAVYLCASSFLAGGSGANVLTFGAGSRLTVL.

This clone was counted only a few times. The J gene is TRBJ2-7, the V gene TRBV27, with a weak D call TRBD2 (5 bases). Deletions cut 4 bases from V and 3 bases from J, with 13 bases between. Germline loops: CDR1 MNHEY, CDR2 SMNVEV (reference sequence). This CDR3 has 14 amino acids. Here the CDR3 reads CASSSSGIDYEQYF. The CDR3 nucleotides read TGTGCCAGCAGTTCTTCCGGGATAGACTACGAGCAGTACTTC.

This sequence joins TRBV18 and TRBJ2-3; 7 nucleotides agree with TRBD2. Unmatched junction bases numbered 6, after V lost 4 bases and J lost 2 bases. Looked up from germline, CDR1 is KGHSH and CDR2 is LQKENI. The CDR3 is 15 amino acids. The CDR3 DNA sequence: TGTGCCAGCTCACTTACTAGCGATATCACAGATACGCAGTATTTT. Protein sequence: CASSLTSDITDTQYF.

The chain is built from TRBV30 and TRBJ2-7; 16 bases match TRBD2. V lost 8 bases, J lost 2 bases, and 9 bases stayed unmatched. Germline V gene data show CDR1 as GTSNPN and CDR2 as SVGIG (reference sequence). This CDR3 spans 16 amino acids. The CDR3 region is CAAAGTSGRDTYEQYF. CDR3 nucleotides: TGTGCCGCCGCCGGGACTAGCGGGAGGGATACCTACGAGCAGTACTTC.

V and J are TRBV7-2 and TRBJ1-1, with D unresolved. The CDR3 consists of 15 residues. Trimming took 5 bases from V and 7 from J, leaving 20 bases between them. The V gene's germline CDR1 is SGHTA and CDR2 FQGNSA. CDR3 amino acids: CASSPSGSPAGEAFF. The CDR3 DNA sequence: TGTGCCAGCAGCCCATCCGGGTCCCCCGCCGGTGAAGCTTTCTTT.

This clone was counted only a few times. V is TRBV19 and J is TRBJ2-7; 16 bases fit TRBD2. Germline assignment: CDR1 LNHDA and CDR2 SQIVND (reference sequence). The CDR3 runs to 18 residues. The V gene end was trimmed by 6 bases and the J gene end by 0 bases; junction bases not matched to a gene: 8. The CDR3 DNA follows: TGTGCCAGTAGCACGGGACTAGCGGGAGGGAGGAGCTCCTACGAGCAGTACTTC. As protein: CASSTGLAGGRSSYEQYF. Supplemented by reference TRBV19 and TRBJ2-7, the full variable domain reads DGGITQSPKYLFRKEGQNVTLSCEQNLNHDAMYWYRQDPGQGLRLIYYSQIVNDFQKGDIAEGYSVSREKKESFPLTVTSAQKNPTAFYLCASSTGLAGGRSSYEQYFGPGTRLTVT.

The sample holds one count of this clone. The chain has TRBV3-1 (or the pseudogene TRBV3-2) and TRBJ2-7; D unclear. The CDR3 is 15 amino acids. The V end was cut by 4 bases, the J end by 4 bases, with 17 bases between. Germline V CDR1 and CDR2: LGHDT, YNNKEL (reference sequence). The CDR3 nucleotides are TGTGCCAGCAGCCTCCTTTCTCTCCCCGTTTACGAGCAGTACTTC. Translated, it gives CASSLLSLPVYEQYF.

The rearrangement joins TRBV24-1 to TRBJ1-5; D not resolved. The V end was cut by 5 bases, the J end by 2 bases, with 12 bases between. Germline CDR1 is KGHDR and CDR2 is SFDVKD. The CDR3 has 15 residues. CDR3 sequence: CATSAAGEGNQPQHF. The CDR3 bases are TGTGCCACCAGTGCGGCCGGGGAGGGCAATCAGCCCCAGCATTTT.

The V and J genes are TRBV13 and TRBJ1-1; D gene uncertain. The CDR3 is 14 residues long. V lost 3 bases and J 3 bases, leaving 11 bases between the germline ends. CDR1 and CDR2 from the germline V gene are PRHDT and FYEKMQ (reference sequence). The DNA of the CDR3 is TGTGCCAGCAGCTTGGGGATCGGGGACACTGAAGCTTTCTTT. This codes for CASSLGIGDTEAFF.

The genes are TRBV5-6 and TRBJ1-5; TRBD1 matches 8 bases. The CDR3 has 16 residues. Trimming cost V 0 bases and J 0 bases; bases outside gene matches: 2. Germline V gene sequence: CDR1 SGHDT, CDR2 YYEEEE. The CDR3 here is CASSLGTGYSNQPQHF. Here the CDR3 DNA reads TGTGCCAGCAGCTTGGGGACAGGGTATAGCAATCAGCCCCAGCATTTT.

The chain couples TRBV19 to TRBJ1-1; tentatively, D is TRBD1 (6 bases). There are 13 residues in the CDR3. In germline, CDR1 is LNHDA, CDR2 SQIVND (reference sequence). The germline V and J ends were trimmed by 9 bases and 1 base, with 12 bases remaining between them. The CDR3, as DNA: TGTGCCAGCGGGGAAGGGGGGAACACTGAAGCTTTCTTT. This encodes CASGEGGNTEAFF.

The CDR3: CASSFRGGAEQYF. In DNA form, the CDR3 reads TGTGCCAGCAGCTTTAGGGGGGGCGCCGAGCAGTACTTC. The chain uses TRBV5-4 and TRBJ2-7, with a tentative D call TRBD2 (7 bases). In germline, CDR1 is SGHNT, CDR2 YYREEE (reference sequence). Deletions cut 2 bases from V and 6 bases from J, with 12 bases between. There are 13 residues in the CDR3.

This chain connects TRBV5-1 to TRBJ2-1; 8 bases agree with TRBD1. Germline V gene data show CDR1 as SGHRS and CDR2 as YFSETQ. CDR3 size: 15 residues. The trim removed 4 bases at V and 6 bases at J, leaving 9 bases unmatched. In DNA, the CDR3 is TGCGCCAGCAGCGCGACAGGGGCCGGGATCAATGAGCAGTTCTTC. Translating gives CASSATGAGINEQFF.

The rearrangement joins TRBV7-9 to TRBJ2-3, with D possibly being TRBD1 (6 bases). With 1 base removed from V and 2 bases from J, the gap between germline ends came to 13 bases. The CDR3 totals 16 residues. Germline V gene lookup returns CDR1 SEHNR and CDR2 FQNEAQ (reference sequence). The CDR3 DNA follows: TGTGCCAGCAGCTTAGGGTTCGCAGGGGTCACAGATACGCAGTATTTT. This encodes CASSLGFAGVTDTQYF.

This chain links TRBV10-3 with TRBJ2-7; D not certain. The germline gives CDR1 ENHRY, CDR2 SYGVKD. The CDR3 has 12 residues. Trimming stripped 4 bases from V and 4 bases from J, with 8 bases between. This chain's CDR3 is CAISARLYEQYF. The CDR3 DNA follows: TGTGCCATCAGTGCTAGACTTTACGAGCAGTACTTC.

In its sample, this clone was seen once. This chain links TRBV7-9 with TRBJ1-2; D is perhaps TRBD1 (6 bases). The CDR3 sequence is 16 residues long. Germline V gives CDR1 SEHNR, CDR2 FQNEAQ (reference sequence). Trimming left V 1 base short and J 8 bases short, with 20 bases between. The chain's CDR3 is CASSLVAGQPAGGYTF. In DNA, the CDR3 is TGTGCCAGCAGCTTAGTTGCCGGACAGCCCGCCGGAGGCTACACCTTC.

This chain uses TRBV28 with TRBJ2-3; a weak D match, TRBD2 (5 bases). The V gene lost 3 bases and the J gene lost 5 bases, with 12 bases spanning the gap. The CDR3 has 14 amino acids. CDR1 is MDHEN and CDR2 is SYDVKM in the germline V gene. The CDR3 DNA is TGTGCCAGCAGTTTGGGCGGGTCTAGAGATACGCAGTATTTT. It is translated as CASSLGGSRDTQYF.

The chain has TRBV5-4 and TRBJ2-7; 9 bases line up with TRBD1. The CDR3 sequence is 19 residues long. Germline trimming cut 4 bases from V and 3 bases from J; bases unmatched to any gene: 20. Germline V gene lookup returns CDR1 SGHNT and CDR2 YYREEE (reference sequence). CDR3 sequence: CASSRQQGAPTRRLYEQYF. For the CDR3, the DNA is TGTGCCAGCAGCCGTCAACAGGGGGCACCCACCAGACGACTCTACGAGCAGTACTTC. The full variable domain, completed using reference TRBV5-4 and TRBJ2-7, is ETGVTQSPTHLIKTRGQQVTLRCSSQSGHNTVSWYQQALGQGPQFIFQYYREEENGRGNFPPRFSGLQFPNYSSELNVNALELDDSALYLCASSRQQGAPTRRLYEQYFGPGTRLTVT.

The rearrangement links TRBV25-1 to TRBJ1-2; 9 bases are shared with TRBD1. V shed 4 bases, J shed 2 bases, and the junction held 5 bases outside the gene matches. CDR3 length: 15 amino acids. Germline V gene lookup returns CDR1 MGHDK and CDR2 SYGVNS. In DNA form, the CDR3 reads TGTGCCAGCAGTGGCATCGGACAGGGGAACTATGGCTACACCTTC. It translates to CASSGIGQGNYGYTF.

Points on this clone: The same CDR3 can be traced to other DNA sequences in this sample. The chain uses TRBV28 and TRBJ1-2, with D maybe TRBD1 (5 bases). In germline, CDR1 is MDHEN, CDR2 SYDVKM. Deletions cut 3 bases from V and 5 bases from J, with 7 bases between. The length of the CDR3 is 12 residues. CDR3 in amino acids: CASSFSGYGYTF. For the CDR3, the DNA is TGTGCCAGCAGTTTTTCAGGGTATGGCTACACCTTC.

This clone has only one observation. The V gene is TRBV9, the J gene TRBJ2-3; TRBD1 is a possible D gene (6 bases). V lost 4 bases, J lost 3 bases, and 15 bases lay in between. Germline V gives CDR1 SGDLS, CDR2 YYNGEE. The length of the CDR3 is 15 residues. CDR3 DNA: TGTGCCAGCAGCTATAGGGACAACCCGACAGATACGCAGTATTTT. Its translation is CASSYRDNPTDTQYF.